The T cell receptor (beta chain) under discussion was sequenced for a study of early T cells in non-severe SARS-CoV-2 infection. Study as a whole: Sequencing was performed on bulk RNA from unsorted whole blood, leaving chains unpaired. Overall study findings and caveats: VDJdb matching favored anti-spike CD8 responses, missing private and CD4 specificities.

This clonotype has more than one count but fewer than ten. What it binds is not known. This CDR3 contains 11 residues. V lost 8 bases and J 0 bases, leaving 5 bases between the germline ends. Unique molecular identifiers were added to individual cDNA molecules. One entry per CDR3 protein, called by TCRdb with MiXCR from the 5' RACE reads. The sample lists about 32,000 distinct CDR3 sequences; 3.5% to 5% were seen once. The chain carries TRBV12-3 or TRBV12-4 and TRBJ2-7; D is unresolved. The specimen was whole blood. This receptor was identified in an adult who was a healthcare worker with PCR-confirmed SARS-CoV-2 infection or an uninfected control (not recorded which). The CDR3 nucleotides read TGTGCCAGCCCCCCCTCCTACGAGCAGTACTTC. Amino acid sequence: CASPPSYEQYF.